This T cell receptor (beta chain) stems from a study of T cells after posttransplantation cyclophosphamide. Generated by immunoSEQ multiplex PCR, the TCRdb table keeps only in-frame clones and is missing some. Of fewer than 8,500 clones detected, approximately 82% appear once; the ten largest clones hold 27%. Germline CDR1 reads SEHNR; CDR2 reads FQNEAQ (reference sequence). The V gene lost 4 bases and the J gene lost 2 bases, with 15 bases spanning the gap. The CDR3 length is 15 residues. A marrow graft followed busulfan-fludarabine conditioning, with cyclophosphamide on days +3 and +4. A note on this clone: Its antigen is not identified.

Overall study results and limits: Recipient CMV seropositivity and CMV reactivation strongly tracked TRB clonality. Later post-transplant blood repertoires were often dominated by donor CD8+ memory clones.

The source was CD8+ T cells sorted from PBMCs, collected 1404 days after allogeneic stem cell transplant with posttransplant cyclophosphamide. The receptor comes from a female patient in her forties or fifties who received an allogeneic stem cell transplant from a related donor, was CMV-positive, and had no GVHD. The graft donor may have contributed some T cells. The V and J genes are TRBV7-9 and TRBJ2-7; D unresolved. In DNA, the CDR3 is TGTGCCAGCAGCTCTTCCGTACGCCCGGCCTACGAGCAGTACTTC. It is translated as CASSSSVRPAYEQYF.